The 2 T cell receptor beta chains below all came from one sample that was sequenced in a study of OX40 agonist ivuxolimab in advanced cancers. Repertoires were generated with immunoSEQ multiplex PCR, while TCRdb's copy carries only in-frame clones and drops some. The sample lists about 80,000 clones, approximately 90% occurring once. This material consisted of CD4+ or CD8+ T cells sorted from blood, taken in a trial of the OX40 agonist ivuxolimab. Receptors originate from an adult with an advanced solid tumor such as melanoma, head and neck, liver or kidney cancer.

The chain recombines TRBV9 with TRBJ2-1; 8 nucleotides match TRBD2. CDR3 length: 15 residues. Germline CDR1 SGDLS, CDR2 YYNGEE. V dropped 0 bases and J dropped 4; count of bases not matched to a gene: 3. The CDR3 sequence: CASSVVSSGYNEQFF. As DNA, the CDR3 is TGTGCCAGCAGCGTAGTCTCTAGCGGGTACAATGAGCAGTTCTTC.

The gene calls are TRBV11-2 and TRBJ2-3; no firm D call. Germline V gene lookup returns CDR1 SGHAT and CDR2 FQNNGV. The CDR3 runs to 15 residues. V gave up 3 bases and J gave up 4 bases, with 14 bases separating them. CDR3 amino acids: CASSLRLAPADTQYF. CDR3 in DNA: TGTGCCAGCAGCTTGAGACTTGCACCTGCAGATACGCAGTATTTT.